This T cell receptor (beta chain) was sequenced in a study of molecular identifiers for immune sequencing clone quantification. Sorting recovered naive CD8 T cells on a CD8+CD4-CCR7+CD45RA+ profile. With respect to this clonotype: Given a much more abundant clone one base away, this may be a read error.

TCRdb fed the PCR reads into MiXCR, producing one record per CDR3 protein. This table has roughly 630,000 distinct CDR3 sequences, about 25% appearing once. The CDR3 totals 13 residues. The germline gives CDR1 MNHEY, CDR2 SVGAGI. The genes are TRBV6-5 and TRBJ2-7, with TRBD1 as a possible D gene (6 bases). The TCR originated in a human donor in good health. Some libraries in this study had Jurkat cell RNA spiked in. Sequenced: naive CD8+ T cells from blood, with Jurkat cell RNA spiked in. Subset noted: FACS-sorted CD8+CD4-CCR7+CD45RA+ naive T cells. CDR3 in DNA: TGTGCCAGCAGTGCCACAGGGCTGCACGAGCAGCACTTC. This gives the protein CASSATGLHEQHF.